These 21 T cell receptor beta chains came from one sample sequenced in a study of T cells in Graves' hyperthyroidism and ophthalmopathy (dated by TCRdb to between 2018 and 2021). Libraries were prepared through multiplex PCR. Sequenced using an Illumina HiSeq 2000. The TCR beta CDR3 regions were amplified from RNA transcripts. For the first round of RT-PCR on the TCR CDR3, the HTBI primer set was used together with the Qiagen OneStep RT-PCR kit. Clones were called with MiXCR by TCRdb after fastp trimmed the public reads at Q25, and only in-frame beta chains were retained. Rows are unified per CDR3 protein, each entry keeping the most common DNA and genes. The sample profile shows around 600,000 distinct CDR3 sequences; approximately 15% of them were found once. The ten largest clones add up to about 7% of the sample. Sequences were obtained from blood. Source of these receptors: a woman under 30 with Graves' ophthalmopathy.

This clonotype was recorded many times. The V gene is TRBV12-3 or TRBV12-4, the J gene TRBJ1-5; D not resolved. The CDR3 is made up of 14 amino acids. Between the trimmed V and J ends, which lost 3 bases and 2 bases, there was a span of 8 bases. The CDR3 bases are TGTGCCAGCAGTTTCAGTGGGGGCAATCAGCCCCAGCATTTT. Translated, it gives CASSFSGGNQPQHF.

CDR3 nucleotides: TGTGCCAGCAGCCCGGCTAGATTGACAGGTAGCTCCTACGAGCAGTACTTC. This codes for CASSPARLTGSSYEQYF. The rearrangement links TRBV13 to TRBJ2-7; D is possibly TRBD1 (6 bases). Looked up from germline, CDR1 is PRHDT and CDR2 is FYEKMQ (reference sequence). V was cut by 5 bases and J by 0 bases, with 20 bases left in between. This CDR3 has 17 amino acids.

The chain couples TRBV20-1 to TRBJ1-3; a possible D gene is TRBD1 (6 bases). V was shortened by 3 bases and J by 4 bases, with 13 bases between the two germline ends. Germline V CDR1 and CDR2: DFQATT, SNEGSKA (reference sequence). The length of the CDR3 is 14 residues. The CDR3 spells CSASMGAGGNTIYF. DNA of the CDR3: TGCAGTGCTAGTATGGGGGCGGGGGGAAACACCATATATTTT.

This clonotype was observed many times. The CDR3 DNA follows: TGTGCCAGCAGCCGGGAGACCTACGAGCAGTACTTC. Encoded protein: CASSRETYEQYF. V and J are TRBV7-9 and TRBJ2-7, with D perhaps matching TRBD2 (6 bases). Per germline, CDR1 SEHNR and CDR2 FQNEAQ (reference sequence). The CDR3 has 12 amino acids. V was pared by 5 bases and J by 2 bases, with 7 bases between.

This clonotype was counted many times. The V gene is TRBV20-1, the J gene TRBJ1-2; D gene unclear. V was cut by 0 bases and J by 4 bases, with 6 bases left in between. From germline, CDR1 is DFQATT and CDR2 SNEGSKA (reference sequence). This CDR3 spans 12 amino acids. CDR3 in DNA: TGCAGTGCTAGAGATCAGTTCTATGGCTACACCTTC. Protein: CSARDQFYGYTF.

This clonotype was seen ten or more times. CDR3 protein: CASTSGGPSYEQYF. The DNA of the CDR3 is TGTGCCAGCACCTCGGGGGGGCCGTCCTACGAGCAGTACTTC. V is TRBV28 and J is TRBJ2-7; TRBD2 aligns across 8 bases. The junction had 6 bases not matched to a gene; V was cut back by 7 bases and J by 1 base. This CDR3 contains 14 residues. The germline V gene encodes CDR1 MDHEN and CDR2 SYDVKM. The whole variable domain, remainder taken from reference TRBV28 and TRBJ2-7, is DVKVTQSSRYLVKRTGEKVFLECVQDMDHENMFWYRQDPGLGLRLIYFSYDVKMKEKGDIPEGYSVSREKKERFSLILESASTNQTSMYLCASTSGGPSYEQYFGPGTRLTVT.

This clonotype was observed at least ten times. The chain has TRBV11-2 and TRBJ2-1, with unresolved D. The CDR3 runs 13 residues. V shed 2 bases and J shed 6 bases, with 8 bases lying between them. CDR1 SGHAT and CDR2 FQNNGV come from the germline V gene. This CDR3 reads CASSLFVRNEQFF. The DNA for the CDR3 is TGTGCCAGCAGCTTATTTGTCCGCAATGAGCAGTTCTTC.

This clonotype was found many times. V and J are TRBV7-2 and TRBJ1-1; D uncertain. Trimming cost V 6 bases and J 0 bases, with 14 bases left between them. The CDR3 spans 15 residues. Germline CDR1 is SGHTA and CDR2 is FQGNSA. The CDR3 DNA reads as TGTGCCAGCAGTTCCTCGGGGATCATGAACACTGAAGCTTTCTTT. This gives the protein CASSSSGIMNTEAFF.

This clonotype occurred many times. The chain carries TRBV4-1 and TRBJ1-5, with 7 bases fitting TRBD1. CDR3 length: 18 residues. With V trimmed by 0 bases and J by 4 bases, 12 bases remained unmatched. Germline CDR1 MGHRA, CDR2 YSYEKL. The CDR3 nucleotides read TGCGCCAGCAGCCAAGATAGGGGGGCCGGGACAGTAAATCAGCCCCAGCATTTT. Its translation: CASSQDRGAGTVNQPQHF.

The CDR3: CASSFTGFKETQYF. The CDR3, as DNA: TGTGCCAGCAGCTTCACAGGCTTCAAAGAGACCCAGTACTTC. The chain carries TRBV5-4 and TRBJ2-5; perhaps TRBD1 as D (5 bases). Trimming removed 2 bases from V and 3 bases from J, with 11 bases in between. The CDR3 consists of 14 residues. Germline CDR1 and CDR2: SGHNT and YYREEE (reference sequence).

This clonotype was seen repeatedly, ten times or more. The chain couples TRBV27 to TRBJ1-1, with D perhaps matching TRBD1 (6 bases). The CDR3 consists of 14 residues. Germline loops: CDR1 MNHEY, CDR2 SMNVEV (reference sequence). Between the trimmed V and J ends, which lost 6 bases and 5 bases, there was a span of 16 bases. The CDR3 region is CASSRDLGGTEAFF. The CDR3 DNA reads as TGTGCCAGCAGCCGAGACCTAGGGGGGACTGAAGCTTTCTTT.

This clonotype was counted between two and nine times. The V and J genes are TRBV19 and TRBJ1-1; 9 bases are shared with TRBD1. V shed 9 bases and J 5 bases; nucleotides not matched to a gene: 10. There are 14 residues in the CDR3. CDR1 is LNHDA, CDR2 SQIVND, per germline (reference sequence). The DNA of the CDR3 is TGTGCCAGCCGGGACAGGGTCGAATCTACTGAAGCTTTCTTT. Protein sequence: CASRDRVESTEAFF.

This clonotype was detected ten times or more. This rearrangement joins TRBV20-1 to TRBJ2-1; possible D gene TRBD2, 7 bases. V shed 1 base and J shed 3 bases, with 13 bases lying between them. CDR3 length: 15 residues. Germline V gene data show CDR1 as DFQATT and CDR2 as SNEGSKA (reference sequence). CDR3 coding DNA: TGCAGTGCTAGAGTCGGGGGGCAGAACTACAATGAGCAGTTCTTC. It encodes CSARVGGQNYNEQFF.

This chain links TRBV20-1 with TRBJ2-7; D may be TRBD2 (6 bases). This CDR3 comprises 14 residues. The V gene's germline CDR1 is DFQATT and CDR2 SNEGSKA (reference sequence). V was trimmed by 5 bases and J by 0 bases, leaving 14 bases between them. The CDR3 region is CSAPGGDFSYEQYF. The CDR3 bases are TGCAGTGCTCCCGGAGGGGACTTCTCCTACGAGCAGTACTTC.

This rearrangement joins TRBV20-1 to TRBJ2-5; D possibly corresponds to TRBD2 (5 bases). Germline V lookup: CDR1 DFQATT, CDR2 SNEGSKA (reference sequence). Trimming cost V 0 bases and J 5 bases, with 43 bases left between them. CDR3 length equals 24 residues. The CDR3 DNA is TGCAGTGCTAGAGATCTCGGGGATAAAGTGTGGATCCGATACTTGACTTACAAGACGGAGACCCAGTACTTC. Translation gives CSARDLGDKVWIRYLTYKTETQYF.

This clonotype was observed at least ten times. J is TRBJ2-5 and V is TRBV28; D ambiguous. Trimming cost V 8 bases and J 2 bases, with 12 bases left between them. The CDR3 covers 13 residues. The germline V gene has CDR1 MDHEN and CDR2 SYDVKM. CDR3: CASSPRTQETQYF. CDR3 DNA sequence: TGTGCCAGCTCACCACGGACGCAAGAGACCCAGTACTTC.

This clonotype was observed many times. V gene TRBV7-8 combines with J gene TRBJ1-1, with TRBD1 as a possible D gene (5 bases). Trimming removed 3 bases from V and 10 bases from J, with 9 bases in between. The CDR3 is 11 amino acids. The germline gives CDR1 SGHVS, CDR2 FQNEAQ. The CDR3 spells CASSFQRGAFF. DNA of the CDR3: TGTGCCAGCAGCTTCCAGAGGGGAGCTTTCTTT.

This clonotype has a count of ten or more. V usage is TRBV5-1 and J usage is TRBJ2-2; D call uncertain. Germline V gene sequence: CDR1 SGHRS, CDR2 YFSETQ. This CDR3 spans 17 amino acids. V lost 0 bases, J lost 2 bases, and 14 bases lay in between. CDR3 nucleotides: TGCGCCAGCAGCTTGGAGCCGGGTCCTCTTAACACCGGGGAGCTGTTTTTT. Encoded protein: CASSLEPGPLNTGELFF. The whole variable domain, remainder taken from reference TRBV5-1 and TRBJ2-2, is KAGVTQTPRYLIKTRGQQVTLSCSPISGHRSVSWYQQTPGQGLQFLFEYFSETQRNKGNFPGRFSGRQFSNSRSEMNVSTLELGDSALYLCASSLEPGPLNTGELFFGEGSRLTVL.

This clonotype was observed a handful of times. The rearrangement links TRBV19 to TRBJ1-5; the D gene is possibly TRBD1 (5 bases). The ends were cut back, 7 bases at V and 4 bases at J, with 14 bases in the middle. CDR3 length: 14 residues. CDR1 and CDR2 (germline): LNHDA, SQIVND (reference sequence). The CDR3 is CASTMTERNQPQHF. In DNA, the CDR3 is TGTGCCAGTACCATGACAGAAAGAAATCAGCCCCAGCATTTT.

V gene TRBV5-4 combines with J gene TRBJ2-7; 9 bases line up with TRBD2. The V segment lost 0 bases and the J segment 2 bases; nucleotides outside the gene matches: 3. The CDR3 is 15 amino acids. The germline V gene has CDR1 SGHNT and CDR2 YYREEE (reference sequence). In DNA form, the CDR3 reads TGTGCCAGCAGCTTGGCTAGCGGGACAACCTACGAGCAGTACTTC. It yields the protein CASSLASGTTYEQYF.

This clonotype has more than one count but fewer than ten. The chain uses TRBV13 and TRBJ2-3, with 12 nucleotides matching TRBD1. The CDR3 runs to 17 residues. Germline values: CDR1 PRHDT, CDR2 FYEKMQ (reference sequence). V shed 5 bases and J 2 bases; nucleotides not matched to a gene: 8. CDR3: CASSPGTGGRYTDTQYF. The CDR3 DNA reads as TGTGCCAGCAGCCCAGGGACAGGGGGCAGGTACACAGATACGCAGTATTTT.